Below are 29 T cell receptor beta chains sequenced from a single sample in a study of blood T cells in healthy people across ages. A sample-barcoded 5' primer and a J-beta primer mix were used in a second PCR of about 6 to 12 cycles. One entry per CDR3 protein, called by TCRdb with MiXCR from the 5' RACE reads. Among around 1.5 million distinct CDR3 sequences listed, almost 60% were seen once. Sequencing was done on a sample of blood. These receptors were collected from a man aged 18 to 35 in good health.

The genes are TRBV7-9 and TRBJ2-3, with 7 bases aligning to TRBD2. J was trimmed by 3 bases and V by 1 base; bases with no gene match: 10. Germline-derived CDR1 and CDR2 are SEHNR and FQNEAQ (reference sequence). CDR3 length: 17 amino acids. As DNA, the CDR3 is TGTGCCAGCAGCTTAGAATTTTCTAGCGGAGGTACAGATACGCAGTATTTT. Translating it yields CASSLEFSSGGTDTQYF. Full variable domain (missing parts from reference TRBV7-9 and TRBJ2-3): DTGVSQNPRHKITKRGQNVTFRCDPISEHNRLYWYRQTLGQGPEFLTYFQNEAQLEKSRLLSDRFSAERPKGSFSTLEIQRTEQGDSAMYLCASSLEFSSGGTDTQYFGPGTRLTVL.

The V gene is TRBV11-2, the J gene TRBJ2-1, with TRBD2 matching over 7 bases. This CDR3 comprises 14 residues. Trimming cost V 7 bases and J 7 bases; bases outside gene matches: 10. The germline CDR1 and CDR2 sequences are SGHAT and FQNNGV. The chain's CDR3 is CASNAPGLLNEQFF. The DNA for the CDR3 is TGTGCCAGCAACGCCCCGGGACTACTAAATGAGCAGTTCTTC.

DNA of the CDR3: TGCAGCGGGGGGACAGAGCCGACGGGGGAGCTGTTTTTT. Translated, it gives CSGGTEPTGELFF. The J gene is TRBJ2-2, the V gene TRBV29-1, with TRBD1 identical over 7 bases. CDR3 length equals 13 residues. The J segment lost 8 bases and the V segment lost 7 bases, leaving 10 bases of the junction unmatched. Germline values: CDR1 SQVTM, CDR2 ANQGSEA.

The gene calls are TRBV7-9 and TRBJ1-2; 7 bases fit TRBD1. V lost 5 bases, J lost 0 bases, and 15 bases stayed unmatched. Germline V gene lookup returns CDR1 SEHNR and CDR2 FQNEAQ (reference sequence). CDR3 length: 18 residues. CDR3 amino acids: CASSPSRGTAIPNYGYTF. CDR3 bases: TGTGCCAGCAGCCCATCCAGGGGGACAGCCATCCCTAACTATGGCTACACCTTC.

The V and J genes are TRBV5-1 and TRBJ2-7; D is perhaps TRBD1 or TRBD2 (5 bases each). Matching the DNA end better, TRBJ2-5 makes the J call doubtful. From germline, CDR1 is SGHRS and CDR2 YFSETQ. This CDR3 comprises 14 residues. In DNA form, the CDR3 reads TGCGCCAGCAGCCAGAACGCAAATGGGGGGACCCAGTACTTC. Translation: CASSQNANGGTQYF.

CDR3 coding DNA: TGTGCCAGCAGTTTTTCCAGGGGACAGGGGACACCCCTCCACTTT. Amino acids: CASSFSRGQGTPLHF. V is TRBV12-3 or TRBV12-4 and J is TRBJ1-6; TRBD1 matches at 10 bases. The CDR3 runs 15 residues. Losses at the gene ends were 3 bases for V and 11 bases for J; bases not matched to a gene: 7.

In this sample, this clonotype turned up a few times. The rearrangement links TRBV4-3 to TRBJ2-7, with 7 bases that match TRBD1. The CDR3 runs 15 residues. V gave up 0 bases and J gave up 4 bases; unmatched junction bases: 6. From germline, CDR1 is LGHNA and CDR2 YSLEER. CDR3 coding DNA: TGCGCCAGCAGCCAAGACCGACAGGGTTTTTACGAGCAGTACTTC. Protein product: CASSQDRQGFYEQYF.

The sample holds many counts of this clonotype. The rearrangement links TRBV28 to TRBJ1-2; no clear D. Germline V gives CDR1 MDHEN, CDR2 SYDVKM. This CDR3 is 11 amino acids long. V gave up 3 bases and J gave up 1 base, with 0 bases separating them. CDR3: CASSFNYGYTF. The CDR3 nucleotides read TGTGCCAGCAGTTTTAACTATGGCTACACCTTC.

This clonotype was found a few times. The gene calls are TRBV7-2 and TRBJ1-5, with TRBD1 matching over 7 bases. Trimming removed 4 bases from V and 7 bases from J; junction bases left unmatched: 13. Germline V gene data show CDR1 as SGHTA and CDR2 as FQGNSA. CDR3 length: 16 amino acids. CDR3 amino acids: CASSSPGTEKKQPQHF. The CDR3 nucleotides read TGTGCCAGCAGCTCCCCCGGGACAGAAAAAAAGCAGCCCCAGCATTTT.

This clonotype was recorded a few times. This chain uses TRBV28 with TRBJ2-3, with 13 bases that match TRBD2. Germline loops: CDR1 MDHEN, CDR2 SYDVKM. Unmatched junction bases numbered 3, after V lost 4 bases and J lost 2 bases. This CDR3 region has 16 residues. The CDR3 spells CASSSTSGGYTDTQYF. CDR3 DNA sequence: TGTGCCAGCAGTTCGACTAGCGGGGGGTACACAGATACGCAGTATTTT.

The V call is TRBV11-2, the J call TRBJ2-7; possibly TRBD1 for D (6 bases). This CDR3 is 15 amino acids long. V was trimmed by 0 bases and J by 2 bases, leaving 11 bases between them. Per germline, CDR1 SGHAT and CDR2 FQNNGV. The CDR3: CASSLETGKTYEQYF. The CDR3 DNA sequence: TGTGCCAGCAGCTTAGAAACAGGGAAGACCTACGAGCAGTACTTC.

The rearrangement links TRBV4-2 to TRBJ2-6, with D possibly being TRBD2 (5 bases). This CDR3 is 16 amino acids long. Germline CDR1 and CDR2: LGHNA and YNFKEQ. Trimming removed 8 bases at V and 0 bases at J, with 14 bases between. The CDR3, as DNA: TGTGCCAGCCTACCTAGCCCAGGCTCTGGGGCCAACGTCCTGACTTTC. Translated: CASLPSPGSGANVLTF.

The genes are TRBV6-2 or TRBV6-3 and TRBJ2-3; 14 positions match TRBD2. V was pared by 6 bases and J by 0 bases, with 8 bases of the junction left unmatched. Per the germline V gene, CDR1 is MNHEY and CDR2 is SVGEGT. The CDR3 contains 18 residues. The CDR3 region is CASSPGTSGGLSTDTQYF. CDR3 coding DNA: TGTGCCAGCAGCCCCGGGACTAGCGGGGGCCTGAGCACAGATACGCAGTATTTT.

The chain employs TRBV30 and TRBJ2-1; TRBD2 is a possible D gene (6 bases). The germline V gene encodes CDR1 GTSNPN and CDR2 SVGIG (reference sequence). V was shortened by 0 bases and J by 2 bases, with 8 bases between the two germline ends. The CDR3 runs 14 residues. CDR3: CAWSVGEAYNEQFF. For the CDR3, the DNA is TGTGCCTGGAGTGTGGGGGAGGCCTACAATGAGCAGTTCTTC.

The rearrangement uses TRBV6-2 or TRBV6-3 and TRBJ2-1; no definite D call. The CDR3 has 13 residues. V was trimmed by 0 bases and J by 10 bases, leaving 10 bases between them. Germline V gene lookup returns CDR1 MNHEY and CDR2 SVGEGT. CDR3 in amino acids: CASSYSKTREQFF. In nucleotides, the CDR3 is TGTGCCAGCAGTTACTCCAAAACGCGCGAGCAGTTCTTC.

The V and J genes are TRBV2 and TRBJ1-2; 8 nucleotides line up with TRBD1. Per germline, CDR1 SNHLY and CDR2 FYNNEI. The CDR3 consists of 14 residues. Unmatched junction bases numbered 8, after V lost 8 bases and J lost 3 bases. CDR3 amino acids: CASLVSGQDYGYTF. In DNA form, the CDR3 reads TGTGCCAGCCTGGTTTCGGGACAGGACTATGGCTACACCTTC.

This clonotype was found once. This chain uses TRBV5-1 with TRBJ2-3; D might be TRBD1 or TRBD2, each matching 6 bases. The CDR3 has 16 residues. V was cut by 0 bases and J by 2 bases, with 13 bases left in between. The germline V gene has CDR1 SGHRS and CDR2 YFSETQ. CDR3 bases: TGCGCCAGCAGCTTGGAGGGGGGACATAACACAGATACGCAGTATTTT. It specifies CASSLEGGHNTDTQYF.

This clonotype was seen only a few times. The rearrangement links TRBV6-5 to TRBJ1-1, with 7 bases aligning to TRBD1. The CDR3 sequence is 14 residues long. Germline V gene lookup returns CDR1 MNHEY and CDR2 SVGAGI. V was pared by 6 bases and J by 5 bases, with 9 bases of the junction left unmatched. The CDR3 spells CASRPGQSRTEAFF. DNA of the CDR3: TGTGCCAGCAGACCGGGACAGAGCAGGACTGAAGCTTTCTTT.

This chain connects TRBV20-1 to TRBJ2-1; the match to TRBD2 covers 7 bases. Trimming at V came to 2 bases and at J to 2 bases, leaving 3 bases not matched to a gene. CDR3 length equals 14 residues. The germline V gene has CDR1 DFQATT and CDR2 SNEGSKA (reference sequence). CDR3 sequence (DNA): TGCAGTGCTAGATCAGGACTAGCCTACAATGAGCAGTTCTTC. This gives the protein CSARSGLAYNEQFF.

The gene calls are TRBV20-1 and TRBJ1-2, with TRBD1 matching 9 bases. CDR1 is DFQATT and CDR2 is SNEGSKA in the germline V gene (reference sequence). This CDR3 has 15 amino acids. The trim removed 3 bases at V and 4 bases at J, leaving 9 bases unmatched. CDR3 amino acids: CSASGGTGTAYGYTF. CDR3 nucleotides: TGCAGTGCTAGCGGCGGGACAGGGACCGCCTATGGCTACACCTTC.

The chain links TRBV6-2 or TRBV6-3 to TRBJ2-1, with D uncertain. This CDR3 contains 13 residues. Germline CDR1 reads MNHEY; CDR2 reads SVGEGT. V was cut by 5 bases and J by 6 bases, with 11 bases left in between. The CDR3 DNA reads as TGTGCCAGCAGTCCCCAGGTGGTCAATGAGCAGTTCTTC. Translation gives CASSPQVVNEQFF.

This clonotype was counted at least ten times. The chain employs TRBV2 and TRBJ2-5; D is tentatively TRBD1 or TRBD2 (5 bases each). Trimming pared 9 bases from V and 1 base from J, leaving 9 bases between. This CDR3 is 12 amino acids long. Germline V gene lookup returns CDR1 SNHLY and CDR2 FYNNEI. The DNA for the CDR3 is TGTGCCAGTGGGACGTTCCAAGAGACCCAGTACTTC. It codes for CASGTFQETQYF.

The chain has TRBV29-1 and TRBJ2-2, with 11 bases that match TRBD2. The germline gives CDR1 SQVTM, CDR2 ANQGSEA. The CDR3 totals 14 residues. V shed 5 bases and J 7 bases; nucleotides not matched to a gene: 6. The DNA of the CDR3 is TGCAGCGTTCTAGCGGGGGGTCCGGGCGGGGAGCTGTTTTTT. Translated, it gives CSVLAGGPGGELFF.

This clonotype was seen more than once but under ten times. This chain joins TRBV7-9 and TRBJ2-6, with unresolved D. V shed 5 bases and J shed 0 bases, with 23 bases lying between them. Germline CDR1 is SEHNR and CDR2 is FQNEAQ (reference sequence). The CDR3 contains 20 residues. This CDR3 is CASSPLRSETPHSGANVLTF. CDR3 in DNA: TGTGCCAGCAGCCCGCTCCGTTCAGAGACTCCCCACTCTGGGGCCAACGTCCTGACTTTC. The full variable domain, completed using reference TRBV7-9 and TRBJ2-6, is DTGVSQNPRHKITKRGQNVTFRCDPISEHNRLYWYRQTLGQGPEFLTYFQNEAQLEKSRLLSDRFSAERPKGSFSTLEIQRTEQGDSAMYLCASSPLRSETPHSGANVLTFGAGSRLTVL.

This clonotype was picked up one time. The rearrangement links TRBV20-1 to TRBJ2-3; 8 nucleotides agree with TRBD1. The V and J ends lost 7 bases and 6 bases, in that order; junction bases with no gene match: 9. CDR1 DFQATT and CDR2 SNEGSKA come from the germline V gene (reference sequence). The CDR3 has 13 residues. CDR3 nucleotides: TGCAGTGGTCCGGTGACAGGGGTGGATACGCAGTATTTT. Protein sequence: CSGPVTGVDTQYF.

The chain links TRBV29-1 to TRBJ2-7, with TRBD2 matching over 9 bases. J lost 2 bases, V lost 7 bases, and 9 bases had no gene match. Germline CDR1 reads SQVTM; CDR2 reads ANQGSEA. This CDR3 is built from 14 residues. The CDR3 DNA reads as TGCAGCGCTGTAATAGCGGGAGAGCCCTACGAGCAGTACTTC. This codes for CSAVIAGEPYEQYF.

In the case of this clonotype: A junction boundary mismatches the germline segment, possibly from a read error. The V and J genes are TRBV12-3 or TRBV12-4 and TRBJ2-1; 10 bases align to TRBD2. Judging by the DNA end, TRBJ2-7 fits better; the J call may be wrong. CDR3 length: 18 amino acids. The DNA for the CDR3 is TGCGCCAGCAAAAGTAGGGGGACTAGCGTTAGCTCCTACAATGAGCAGTACTTC. Encoded protein: CASKSRGTSVSSYNEQYF.

The chain uses TRBV29-1 and TRBJ2-3; D uncertain. This CDR3 has 13 amino acids. Germline CDR1 is SQVTM and CDR2 is ANQGSEA. V dropped 4 bases and J dropped 2 bases, with 10 bases sitting between them. Here the CDR3 DNA reads TGCAGCGTTGTGGACCGATTCACAGATACGCAGTATTTT. It is translated as CSVVDRFTDTQYF.

The chain's CDR3 is CASGGTARTEAFF. In DNA, the CDR3 is TGTGCCAGCGGCGGGACAGCAAGGACTGAAGCTTTCTTT. The rearrangement links TRBV12-3 or TRBV12-4 to TRBJ1-1, with 7 bases identical to TRBD1. CDR3 length: 13 amino acids. V was clipped by 8 bases and J by 5 bases; unmatched bases: 8.